These 29 T cell receptor beta chains originate from one sample sequenced in a study of T cell responses to AZD1222 COVID-19 vaccine (dated by TCRdb to about 2021). Libraries came from the immunoSEQ multiplex PCR assay. TCRdb's version of the immuneACCESS table is confined to in-frame rearrangements and falls short of the full clone set. An unresolved V gene accounts for under half of the shortfall where checked; the remainder is of unknown origin. The sample records 130,000 to 150,000 clones, around 90% of which are singletons. About 5.3% of the sample is held by the ten biggest clonotypes. The time point label corresponds to: baseline before first vaccination. Sample: peripheral blood, taken on day 0 of AZD1222 vaccination. The receptors were gathered from an adult in good health.

This clone came up once. The gene calls are TRBV19 and TRBJ1-5; perhaps TRBD1 as D (5 bases). The length of the CDR3 is 18 residues. Between the trimmed V and J ends, which lost 6 bases and 9 bases, there was a span of 30 bases. The germline CDR1 and CDR2 sequences are LNHDA and SQIVND (reference sequence). The CDR3: CASRSMPLTDSSIVPQHF. The CDR3 nucleotides are TGTGCCAGTAGATCCATGCCACTGACAGATTCTTCCATTGTGCCCCAGCATTTT.

The J gene is TRBJ1-6, the V gene TRBV28; weak D call: TRBD1 (5 bases). CDR3 length: 14 residues. Trimming removed 1 base at V and 4 bases at J, with 5 bases between. Germline V gene lookup returns CDR1 MDHEN and CDR2 SYDVKM. The CDR3 reads CASSLSGYNSPLHF. The CDR3 bases are TGTGCCAGCAGTTTATCAGGGTATAATTCACCCCTCCACTTT.

The gene calls are TRBV27 and TRBJ2-4, with a weak D call TRBD2 (5 bases). This CDR3 contains 12 residues. The V end lost 5 bases, the J end lost 8 bases, and 10 bases lay between the germline ends. Germline-derived CDR1 and CDR2 are MNHEY and SMNVEV (reference sequence). CDR3 loop: CASSGGYDIQYF. The CDR3 nucleotides are TGTGCCAGCAGTGGAGGTTACGACATTCAGTACTTC.

This rearrangement joins TRBV5-1 to TRBJ2-5; 9 bases are shared with TRBD2. V gave up 2 bases and J gave up 5 bases; unmatched junction bases: 1. This CDR3 spans 13 amino acids. The germline V gene has CDR1 SGHRS and CDR2 YFSETQ. CDR3 DNA sequence: TGCGCCAGCAGCTTCGGACTAGCGGAGACCCAGTACTTC. It translates to CASSFGLAETQYF.

This clone was seen a single time. The rearrangement joins TRBV30 to TRBJ1-6; TRBD1 matches at 7 bases. Germline trimming cut 0 bases from V and 9 bases from J; bases unmatched to any gene: 5. Germline-derived CDR1 and CDR2 are GTSNPN and SVGIG (reference sequence). The CDR3 is made up of 14 amino acids. CDR3 DNA sequence: TGTGCCTGGAGTGTTCGACAGGGCGTTTCACCCCTCCACTTT. It codes for CAWSVRQGVSPLHF.

V and J are TRBV7-9 and TRBJ1-3; D uncertain. CDR3 length: 12 residues. Germline assignment: CDR1 SEHNR and CDR2 FQNEAQ (reference sequence). The V and J ends lost 6 bases and 8 bases respectively, with 11 bases between them. DNA of the CDR3: TGTGCCAGCAGTTCCAATAGGGACACCATATATTTT. It yields the protein CASSSNRDTIYF.

V usage is TRBV4-3 and J usage is TRBJ2-5; 11 bases match TRBD2. There are 17 residues in the CDR3. V shed 0 bases and J 5 bases; nucleotides not matched to a gene: 8. Germline-derived CDR1 and CDR2 are LGHNA and YSLEER. In nucleotides, the CDR3 is TGCGCCAGCAGCCAAGAGGTTAGCGGGAGGGCCGGTGAGACCCAGTACTTC. Translated: CASSQEVSGRAGETQYF.

The sample holds a few counts of this clone. The V call is TRBV7-3, the J call TRBJ2-2; a possible D gene is TRBD1 (6 bases). V was pared by 7 bases and J by 7 bases, with 10 bases between. This CDR3 is built from 12 residues. Germline assignment: CDR1 SGHTA and CDR2 FQGTGA. Here the CDR3 DNA reads TGTGCCAGCAATCAGGGGAACGGGGAGCTGTTTTTT. Translated: CASNQGNGELFF.

The chain employs TRBV10-3 and TRBJ2-1, with TRBD2 identical over 7 bases. The CDR3 has 17 amino acids. Unmatched junction bases numbered 17, after V lost 11 bases and J lost 1 base. From germline, CDR1 is ENHRY and CDR2 SYGVKD. Here the CDR3 reads CAALPDWGRASYNEQFF. The CDR3 DNA follows: TGTGCCGCACTCCCAGACTGGGGGAGGGCATCCTACAATGAGCAGTTCTTC.

The J gene is TRBJ2-2, the V gene TRBV7-3; D is unresolved. From germline, CDR1 is SGHTA and CDR2 FQGTGA. Trimming shortened V by 4 bases and J by 1 base, and 7 bases separated the two germline ends. This CDR3 spans 14 amino acids. The CDR3 coding sequence is TGTGCCAGCAGCTCGACCTTGAACACCGGGGAGCTGTTTTTT. Translation: CASSSTLNTGELFF.

V and J are TRBV5-1 and TRBJ1-1, with 8 nucleotides matching TRBD1. The ends lost 0 bases at V and 5 bases at J; junction bases unmatched: 3. CDR1 and CDR2 from the germline V gene are SGHRS and YFSETQ. The CDR3 contains 14 residues. CDR3 protein: CASSLDNRGTEAFF. The CDR3 bases are TGCGCCAGCAGCTTGGATAACAGGGGGACTGAAGCTTTCTTT.

This chain connects TRBV30 to TRBJ1-2; D may be TRBD1 (5 bases). This CDR3 is built from 15 residues. Looked up from germline, CDR1 is GTSNPN and CDR2 is SVGIG (reference sequence). The V end lost 2 bases, the J end lost 8 bases, and 21 bases lay between the germline ends. CDR3 DNA: TGTGCCTGGAGTCCCCATACAGGTGCTCGGCTCGGCTACACCTTC. Encoded protein: CAWSPHTGARLGYTF.

The chain has TRBV13 and TRBJ2-5; D remains unclear. The CDR3 runs 14 residues. V gave up 2 bases and J gave up 0 bases, with 7 bases separating them. The V gene's germline CDR1 is PRHDT and CDR2 FYEKMQ (reference sequence). CDR3 bases: TGTGCCAGCAGCTTAAGGGCTTACCAAGAGACCCAGTACTTC. Its translation: CASSLRAYQETQYF.

Regarding this clone: Other DNA sequences in the sample encode the same CDR3. The chain links TRBV28 to TRBJ2-7, with a tentative D call TRBD1 (5 bases). The CDR3 sequence is 11 residues long. The V end lost 4 bases, the J end lost 4 bases, and 5 bases lay between the germline ends. The germline CDR1 and CDR2 sequences are MDHEN and SYDVKM. The DNA for the CDR3 is TGTGCCAGCAGTTCAGGGTACGAGCAGTACTTC. It yields the protein CASSSGYEQYF.

The rearrangement links TRBV7-2 to TRBJ2-1, with D perhaps TRBD1 or TRBD2 (5 bases each). Germline CDR1 is SGHTA and CDR2 is FQGNSA. CDR3 size: 13 residues. The V gene lost 5 bases and the J gene lost 11 bases, with 16 bases spanning the gap. Here the CDR3 DNA reads TGTGCCAGCAGCCAATCCGCCGGGACCAAGCAGTTCTTC. This gives the protein CASSQSAGTKQFF.

The chain links TRBV10-3 to TRBJ1-5, with D maybe TRBD1 (5 bases). The CDR3 extends over 16 amino acids. Trimming removed 0 bases from V and 3 bases from J, with 12 bases in between. From germline, CDR1 is ENHRY and CDR2 SYGVKD. The CDR3 sequence is CAISESDPTDNQPQHF. Written as DNA, the CDR3 is TGTGCCATCAGTGAGTCAGACCCGACAGACAATCAGCCCCAGCATTTT.

The V gene is TRBV6-4, the J gene TRBJ2-1; D is ambiguous. This CDR3 spans 15 amino acids. CDR1 is MRHNA and CDR2 is SNTAGT in the germline V gene. The V and J ends lost 6 bases and 0 bases respectively, with 12 bases between them. The CDR3 region is CASRRTVSSYNEQFF. The CDR3 DNA follows: TGTGCCAGCAGAAGGACCGTGAGCTCCTACAATGAGCAGTTCTTC.

V and J are TRBV3-1 (or the pseudogene TRBV3-2) and TRBJ1-1; D perhaps matches TRBD1 (5 bases). CDR1 is LGHDT, CDR2 YNNKEL, per germline (reference sequence). The V and J ends lost 0 bases and 4 bases respectively, with 21 bases between them. This CDR3 is built from 18 residues. The CDR3 DNA reads TGTGCCAGCAGCCAAGACGGTCGGAGGGCAGCGGGGGGCACTGAAGCTTTCTTT. Its protein product is CASSQDGRRAAGGTEAFF.

This sequence joins TRBV10-2 and TRBJ2-1, with D tentatively TRBD2 (6 bases). V was cut by 8 bases and J by 0 bases, with 11 bases left in between. Germline CDR1 reads WSHSY; CDR2 reads SAAADI. The CDR3 sequence is 14 residues long. This chain's CDR3 is CASQAGYSYNEQFF. The DNA for the CDR3 is TGCGCCAGCCAAGCGGGTTACTCCTACAATGAGCAGTTCTTC.

The chain couples TRBV4-1 to TRBJ2-3, with D possibly being TRBD1 (6 bases). This CDR3 comprises 16 residues. V dropped 4 bases and J dropped 1 base, with 15 bases sitting between them. CDR1 is MGHRA, CDR2 YSYEKL, per germline. The DNA of the CDR3 is TGCGCCAGCAGCCTACAGGGCCGGATGGGCACAGATACGCAGTATTTT. Its protein is CASSLQGRMGTDTQYF.

The rearrangement joins TRBV27 to TRBJ1-5, with 7 bases aligning to TRBD1. The CDR3 consists of 15 residues. Germline V lookup: CDR1 MNHEY, CDR2 SMNVEV (reference sequence). J was trimmed by 5 bases and V by 3 bases; bases with no gene match: 7. CDR3 in DNA: TGTGCCAGCAGTTTCGCAGGGGGTGGGGATCAGCCCCAGCATTTT. The encoded protein is CASSFAGGGDQPQHF.

V usage is TRBV27 and J usage is TRBJ2-7; D is uncertain. Between the trimmed V and J ends, which lost 8 bases and 3 bases, there was a span of 14 bases. Germline V gives CDR1 MNHEY, CDR2 SMNVEV (reference sequence). This CDR3 is 13 amino acids long. CDR3: CASAILGGYEQYF. CDR3 nucleotide sequence: TGTGCCAGCGCGATATTAGGTGGCTACGAGCAGTACTTC.

The chain is built from TRBV7-9 and TRBJ2-7; TRBD1 matches 8 bases. The CDR3 is 16 amino acids. V was clipped by 4 bases and J by 5 bases; unmatched bases: 13. The germline V gene encodes CDR1 SEHNR and CDR2 FQNEAQ (reference sequence). In DNA, the CDR3 is TGTGCCAGCAGCTCCGGACAGGGTTGGAGTATGGACGAGCAGTACTTC. Translation: CASSSGQGWSMDEQYF.

The V and J genes are TRBV23-1 and TRBJ2-1; D ambiguous. TRBV23-1 is designated an ORF whose function remains uncertain. The CDR3 runs 14 residues. V lost 4 bases and J lost 5, with 12 bases in between. CDR3 DNA sequence: TGCGCCAGCAGTCTAGTTGAGCGCCACAATGAGCAGTTCTTC. As protein: CASSLVERHNEQFF.

The rearrangement links TRBV6-5 to TRBJ1-1; the D is unclear. This CDR3 comprises 14 residues. V was trimmed by 0 bases and J by 1 base, leaving 6 bases between them. Germline CDR1 reads MNHEY; CDR2 reads SVGAGI. Written as DNA, the CDR3 is TGTGCCAGCAGTTACTCCGTGCCGAACACTGAAGCTTTCTTT. It yields the protein CASSYSVPNTEAFF.

This chain connects TRBV5-1 to TRBJ2-5; D is possibly TRBD1 (7 bases). Trimming took off 4 bases at V and 4 bases at J, with 17 bases between the two ends. The CDR3 spans 15 residues. Germline values: CDR1 SGHRS, CDR2 YFSETQ. The CDR3 here is CASSPRGQGGETQYF. The CDR3 DNA reads TGCGCCAGCAGCCCGCGCGGGCAGGGGGGAGAGACCCAGTACTTC. Full variable domain (missing parts from reference TRBV5-1 and TRBJ2-5): KAGVTQTPRYLIKTRGQQVTLSCSPISGHRSVSWYQQTPGQGLQFLFEYFSETQRNKGNFPGRFSGRQFSNSRSEMNVSTLELGDSALYLCASSPRGQGGETQYFGPGTRLLVL.

The CDR3 protein is CASSQGRGSNQPQHF. CDR3 bases: TGCGCCAGCAGCCAAGGGAGGGGTAGCAATCAGCCCCAGCATTTT. This chain joins TRBV4-1 and TRBJ1-5, with D possibly TRBD1 on 5 matching bases. Trimming pared 1 base from V and 0 bases from J, leaving 7 bases between. The CDR3 length is 15 residues. Germline assignment: CDR1 MGHRA and CDR2 YSYEKL.

V and J are TRBV11-1 and TRBJ2-1; unclear D gene. Germline V gene data show CDR1 as SGHAT and CDR2 as FQDESV (reference sequence). This CDR3 spans 11 amino acids. Deletions cut 1 base from V and 10 bases from J, with 5 bases between. The DNA of the CDR3 is TGTGCCAGCAGCTTAGATAAGGAGCAGTTCTTC. The encoded protein is CASSLDKEQFF.

The V call is TRBV7-9, the J call TRBJ1-1, with D possibly being TRBD1 (5 bases). Germline V CDR1 and CDR2: SEHNR, FQNEAQ (reference sequence). The CDR3 spans 15 residues. Trimming removed 5 bases from V and 1 base from J, with 14 bases in between. The CDR3 loop is CASSAYPGRNTEAFF. The CDR3 bases are TGTGCCAGCAGCGCATATCCAGGGCGGAACACTGAAGCTTTCTTT. The whole variable domain, remainder taken from reference TRBV7-9 and TRBJ1-1, is DTGVSQNPRHKITKRGQNVTFRCDPISEHNRLYWYRQTLGQGPEFLTYFQNEAQLEKSRLLSDRFSAERPKGSFSTLEIQRTEQGDSAMYLCASSAYPGRNTEAFFGQGTRLTVV.